The sequence of this T cell receptor (beta chain) was determined in a study of PD-1 blockade in classical Hodgkin lymphoma. Study-wide results and caveats: Relapsed/refractory patients reportedly had lower baseline diversity than newly diagnosed patients.

The CDR3 sequence is 14 residues long. The V and J ends lost 3 bases and 4 bases respectively, with 12 bases between them. Looked up from germline, CDR1 is SGHTA and CDR2 is FQGTGA. The time point denotes: cycle 4 day 1 (C4D1), after less than 7 weeks of nivolumab. Every patient had relapsed following autologous stem cell transplantation, and cohorts differed in brentuximab vedotin exposure. The protocol was immunoSEQ multiplex PCR, while the TCRdb copy is restricted to in-frame clones and leaves out a portion. The table records tens of thousands of clones, about 89% of them present only once. To note about this clone: Its target is unknown.

The sequence derives from a human donor with classical Hodgkin lymphoma. The sequences come from peripheral blood mononuclear cells (PBMCs), collected before the fourth cycle of nivolumab. The V and J genes are TRBV7-3 and TRBJ1-2, with D perhaps matching TRBD1 (6 bases). CDR3 protein: CASSFSTGSYGYTF. CDR3 DNA: TGTGCCAGCAGCTTCTCGACAGGCTCCTATGGCTACACCTTC.